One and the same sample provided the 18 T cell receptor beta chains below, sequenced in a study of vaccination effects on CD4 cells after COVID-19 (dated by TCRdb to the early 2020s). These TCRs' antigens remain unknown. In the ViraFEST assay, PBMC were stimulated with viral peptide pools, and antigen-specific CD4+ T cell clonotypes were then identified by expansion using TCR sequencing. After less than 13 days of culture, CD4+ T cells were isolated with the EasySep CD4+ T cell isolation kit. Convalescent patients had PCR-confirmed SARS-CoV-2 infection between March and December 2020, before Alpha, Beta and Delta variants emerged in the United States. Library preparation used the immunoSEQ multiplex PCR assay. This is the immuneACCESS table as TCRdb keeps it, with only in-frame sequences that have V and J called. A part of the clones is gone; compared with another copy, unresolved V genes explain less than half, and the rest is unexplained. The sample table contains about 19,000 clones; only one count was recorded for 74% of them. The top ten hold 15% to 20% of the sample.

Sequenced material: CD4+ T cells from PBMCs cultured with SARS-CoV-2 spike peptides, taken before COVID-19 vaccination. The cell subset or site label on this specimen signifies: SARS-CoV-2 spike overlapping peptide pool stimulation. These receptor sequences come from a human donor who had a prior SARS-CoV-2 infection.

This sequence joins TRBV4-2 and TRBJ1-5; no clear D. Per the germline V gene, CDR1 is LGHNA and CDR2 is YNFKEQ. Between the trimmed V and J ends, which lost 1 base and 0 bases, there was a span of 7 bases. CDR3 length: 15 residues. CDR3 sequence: CASSQVPLSNQPQHF. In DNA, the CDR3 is TGTGCCAGCAGCCAAGTGCCACTTAGCAATCAGCCCCAGCATTTT.

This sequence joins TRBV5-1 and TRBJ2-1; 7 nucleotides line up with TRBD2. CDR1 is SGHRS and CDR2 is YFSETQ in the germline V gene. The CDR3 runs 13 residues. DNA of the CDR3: TGCGCTGCTTCGGCGGGGGTCGACAATGAGCAGTTCTTC. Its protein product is CAASAGVDNEQFF.

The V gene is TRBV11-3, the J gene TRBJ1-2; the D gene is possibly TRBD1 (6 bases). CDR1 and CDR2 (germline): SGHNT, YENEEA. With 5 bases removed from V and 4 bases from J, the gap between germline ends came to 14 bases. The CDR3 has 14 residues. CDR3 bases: TGTGCCAGCAGCCCCAGGGGAGGCGGCTATGGCTACACCTTC. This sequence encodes CASSPRGGGYGYTF.

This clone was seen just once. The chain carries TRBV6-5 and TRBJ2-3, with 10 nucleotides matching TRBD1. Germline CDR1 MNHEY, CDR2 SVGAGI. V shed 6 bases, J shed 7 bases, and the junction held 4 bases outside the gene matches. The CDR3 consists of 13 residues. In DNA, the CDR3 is TGTGCCAGCAGGACAGGGGGCGCTTATACGCAGTATTTT. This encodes CASRTGGAYTQYF.

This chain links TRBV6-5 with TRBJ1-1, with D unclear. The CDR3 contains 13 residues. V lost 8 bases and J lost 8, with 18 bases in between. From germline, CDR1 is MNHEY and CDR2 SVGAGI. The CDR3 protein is CASQISLSLEAFF. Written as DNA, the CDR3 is TGTGCCAGCCAGATCTCGTTGAGTTTGGAAGCTTTCTTT.

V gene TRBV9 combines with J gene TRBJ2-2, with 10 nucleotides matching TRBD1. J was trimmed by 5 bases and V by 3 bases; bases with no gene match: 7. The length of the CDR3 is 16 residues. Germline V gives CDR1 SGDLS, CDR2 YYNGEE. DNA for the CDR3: TGTGCCAGCAGCGCCGGGGACAGGGGTTATACCGGGGAGCTGTTTTTT. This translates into CASSAGDRGYTGELFF.

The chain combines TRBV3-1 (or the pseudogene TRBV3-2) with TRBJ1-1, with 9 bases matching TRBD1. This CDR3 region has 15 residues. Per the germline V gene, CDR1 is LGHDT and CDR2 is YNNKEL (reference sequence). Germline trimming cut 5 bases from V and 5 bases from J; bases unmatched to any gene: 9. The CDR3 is CASSGGQGMRTEAFF. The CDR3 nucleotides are TGTGCCAGCAGCGGAGGACAGGGGATGAGGACTGAAGCTTTCTTT.

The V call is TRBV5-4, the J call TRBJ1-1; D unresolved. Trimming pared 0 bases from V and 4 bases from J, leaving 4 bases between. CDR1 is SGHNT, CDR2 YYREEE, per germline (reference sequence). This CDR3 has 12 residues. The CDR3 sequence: CASSLDSTEAFF. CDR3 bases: TGTGCCAGCAGCTTGGATAGCACTGAAGCTTTCTTT.

CDR3 residues: CATSRDVGFFGNTIYF. CDR3 nucleotide sequence: TGTGCCACCAGCAGAGATGTAGGGTTTTTTGGAAACACCATATATTTT. The V call is TRBV15, the J call TRBJ1-3; no clear D. Germline loops: CDR1 LNHNV, CDR2 YYDKDF (reference sequence). CDR3 size: 16 residues. V lost 0 bases and J lost 3, with 12 bases in between.

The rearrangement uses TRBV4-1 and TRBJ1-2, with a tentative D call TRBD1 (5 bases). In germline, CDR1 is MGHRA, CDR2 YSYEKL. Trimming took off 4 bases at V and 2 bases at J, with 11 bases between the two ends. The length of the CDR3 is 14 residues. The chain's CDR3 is CASSLQDTNYGYTF. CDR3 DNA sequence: TGCGCCAGCAGCCTACAGGATACCAACTATGGCTACACCTTC.

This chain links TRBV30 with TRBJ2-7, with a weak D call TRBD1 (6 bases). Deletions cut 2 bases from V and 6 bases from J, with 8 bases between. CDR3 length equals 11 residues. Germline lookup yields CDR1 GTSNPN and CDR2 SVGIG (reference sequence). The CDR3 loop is CAWSKQGEQYF. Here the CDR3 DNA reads TGTGCCTGGAGTAAACAGGGCGAGCAGTACTTC.

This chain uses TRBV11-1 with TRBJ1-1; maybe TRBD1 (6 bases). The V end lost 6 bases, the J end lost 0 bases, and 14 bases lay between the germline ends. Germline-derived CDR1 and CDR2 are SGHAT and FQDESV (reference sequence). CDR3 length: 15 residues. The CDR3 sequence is CASSHRQALNTEAFF. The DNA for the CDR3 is TGTGCCAGCAGTCACCGACAGGCCTTGAACACTGAAGCTTTCTTT.

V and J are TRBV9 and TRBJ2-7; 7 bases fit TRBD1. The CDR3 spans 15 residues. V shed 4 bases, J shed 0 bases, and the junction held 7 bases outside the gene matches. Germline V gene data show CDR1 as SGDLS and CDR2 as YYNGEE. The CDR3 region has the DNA TGTGCCAGCAGCCCGGTTGGGACAGTCTCCTACGAGCAGTACTTC. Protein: CASSPVGTVSYEQYF.

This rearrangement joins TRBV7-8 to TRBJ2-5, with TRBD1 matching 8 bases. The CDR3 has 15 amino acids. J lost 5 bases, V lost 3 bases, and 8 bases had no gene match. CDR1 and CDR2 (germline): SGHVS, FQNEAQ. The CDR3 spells CASSLETGEYETQYF. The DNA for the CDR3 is TGTGCCAGCAGCTTGGAGACAGGGGAATACGAGACCCAGTACTTC.

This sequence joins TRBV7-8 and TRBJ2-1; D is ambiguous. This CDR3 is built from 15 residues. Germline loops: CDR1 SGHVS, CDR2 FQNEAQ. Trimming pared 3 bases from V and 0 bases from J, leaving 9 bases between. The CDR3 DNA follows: TGTGCCAGCAGCTTTGGCCCGAGCTCCTACAATGAGCAGTTCTTC. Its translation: CASSFGPSSYNEQFF.

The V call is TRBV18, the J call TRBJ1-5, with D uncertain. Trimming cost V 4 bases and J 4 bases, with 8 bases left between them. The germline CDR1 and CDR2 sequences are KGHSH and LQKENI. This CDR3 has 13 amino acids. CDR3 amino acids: CASSRDPNQPQHF. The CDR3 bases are TGTGCCAGCTCACGCGACCCGAATCAGCCCCAGCATTTT.

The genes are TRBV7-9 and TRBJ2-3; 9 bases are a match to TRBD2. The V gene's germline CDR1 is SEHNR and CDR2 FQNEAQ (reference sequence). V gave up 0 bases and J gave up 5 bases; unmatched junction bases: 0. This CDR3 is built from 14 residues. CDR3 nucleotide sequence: TGTGCCAGCAGCTTAGCTAGCGGGAGAGATACGCAGTATTTT. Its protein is CASSLASGRDTQYF.

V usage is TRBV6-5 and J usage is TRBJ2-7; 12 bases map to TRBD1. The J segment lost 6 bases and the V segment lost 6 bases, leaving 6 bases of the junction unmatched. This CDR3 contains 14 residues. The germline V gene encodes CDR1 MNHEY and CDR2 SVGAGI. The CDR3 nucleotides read TGTGCCAGCAGAGGGACAGGGGGCTTGGGCGAGCAGTACTTC. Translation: CASRGTGGLGEQYF.